This T cell receptor (beta chain) was identified during a study of T cells in Graves' hyperthyroidism and ophthalmopathy. This clonotype was recorded many times. Researchers amplified the TCR beta CDR3 regions from RNA transcripts. Researchers ran a first-round RT-PCR on the TCR CDR3 using the HTBI primer set. One entry per CDR3 protein results from TCRdb running MiXCR on the multiplex PCR reads. The data show under 550,000 distinct CDR3 sequences, roughly 13% seen once. J lost 5 bases, V lost 1 base, and 7 bases had no gene match. The CDR3 runs to 15 residues. The germline V gene has CDR1 SGHVS and CDR2 FQNEAQ. Together with thyroid ultrasound, orbital computed tomography, serum thyroxine and TRAb, clinical symptoms were used for diagnoses.

The TCR was taken from a woman in her late teens or twenties with Graves' hyperthyroidism. This chain uses TRBV7-8 with TRBJ2-5, with TRBD2 matching over 7 bases. Material for sequencing was blood. CDR3 amino acids: CASSLVAGAVETQYF. CDR3 bases: TGTGCCAGCAGCTTAGTGGCGGGAGCGGTGGAGACCCAGTACTTC.